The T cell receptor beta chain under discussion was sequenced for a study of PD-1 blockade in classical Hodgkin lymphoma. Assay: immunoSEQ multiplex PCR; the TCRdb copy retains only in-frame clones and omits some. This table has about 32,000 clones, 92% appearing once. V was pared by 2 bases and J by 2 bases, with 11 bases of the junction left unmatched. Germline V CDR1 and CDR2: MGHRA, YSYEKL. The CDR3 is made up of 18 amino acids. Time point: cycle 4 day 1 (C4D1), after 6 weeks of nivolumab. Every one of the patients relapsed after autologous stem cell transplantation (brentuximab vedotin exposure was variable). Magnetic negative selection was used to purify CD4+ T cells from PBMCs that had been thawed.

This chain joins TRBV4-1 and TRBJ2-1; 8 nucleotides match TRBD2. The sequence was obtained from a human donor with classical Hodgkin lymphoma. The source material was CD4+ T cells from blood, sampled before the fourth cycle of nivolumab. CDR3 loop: CASSQQSPLAEPYNEQFF. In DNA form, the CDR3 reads TGCGCCAGCAGCCAACAATCCCCACTAGCGGAGCCCTACAATGAGCAGTTCTTC.